This TCR beta chain came from a study of CD8+CD57+ T cells in acquired aplastic anemia. Whole-study context: Across the sorted CD4+ and CD8+ cells, DNA amounts averaged about 3 ug. Findings and limits, study-wide: It was found that twenty-nine CD8+ CDR3 sequences were shared between patients and controls.

Investigators profiled TCR beta VDJ and CDR3 from genomic DNA template. TCRdb processed the reads anew with MiXCR; each CDR3 protein has one entry. The sample consists of about 200,000 distinct CDR3 sequences, over 55% of them appearing once. Before being chosen for sequencing, patients had shown CD8+CD57+ cell expansion by flow cytometry. Severe acquired aplastic anemia was present in all patients. The study sampled blood from patients who had received no therapy. For this clonotype: Its specificity is not known.

This CDR3 is 17 amino acids long. Germline values: CDR1 LNHNV, CDR2 YYDKDF (reference sequence). The J segment lost 12 bases and the V segment lost 3 bases, leaving 14 bases of the junction unmatched. This sequence joins TRBV15 and TRBJ2-1, with TRBD2 matching 13 bases. Sample: sorted CD4+, CD8+, or CD8+CD57+ T cells (not recorded which) from PBMCs. The TCR comes from a human donor with aplastic anemia. In DNA, the CDR3 is TGTGCCACCAGCAGCTCCAGGTCGGGACTAGCGGGGTTGATGCAGTTCTTC. Protein product: CATSSSRSGLAGLMQFF.